One sample yielded the 32 T cell receptor beta chains listed below, sequenced in a study of blood T cell repertoires in COVID-19. Using immunoSEQ multiplex PCR, the repertoire was profiled, and TCRdb retains in-frame clones only, with some absent. Of about 310,000 clones in the sample, 70% to 90% were seen once. The sample consisted of PBMCs or T cells enriched from blood (not recorded which). The source is a man in his thirties or forties who had recovered from COVID-19.

The chain recombines TRBV10-3 with TRBJ2-6; D is unclear. The length of the CDR3 is 14 residues. Germline assignment: CDR1 ENHRY and CDR2 SYGVKD. Trimming shortened V by 6 bases and J by 1 base, and 7 bases separated the two germline ends. Here the CDR3 DNA reads TGTGCCATCAGAACAGATTCTGGGGCCAACGTCCTGACTTTC. Protein: CAIRTDSGANVLTF.

V is TRBV5-1 and J is TRBJ1-2, with a tentative D call TRBD1 (6 bases). The V gene's germline CDR1 is SGHRS and CDR2 YFSETQ. This CDR3 is built from 13 residues. V was trimmed by 4 bases and J by 2 bases, leaving 9 bases between them. The CDR3 region has the DNA TGCGCCAGCAGCCCCGGACAGAACTATGGCTACACCTTC. Protein sequence: CASSPGQNYGYTF.

The chain couples TRBV7-9 to TRBJ2-5, with D perhaps TRBD2 (6 bases). Trimming took off 3 bases at V and 4 bases at J, with 18 bases between the two ends. Germline V lookup: CDR1 SEHNR, CDR2 FQNEAQ (reference sequence). This CDR3 is built from 16 residues. In DNA, the CDR3 is TGTGCCAGCAGCTTTGTTCTTACTAGCTCCGGAGAGACCCAGTACTTC. As protein: CASSFVLTSSGETQYF. Filled out from reference TRBV7-9 and TRBJ2-5, the complete variable domain reads DTGVSQNPRHKITKRGQNVTFRCDPISEHNRLYWYRQTLGQGPEFLTYFQNEAQLEKSRLLSDRFSAERPKGSFSTLEIQRTEQGDSAMYLCASSFVLTSSGETQYFGPGTRLLVL.

The J gene is TRBJ2-7, the V gene TRBV11-2; no reliable D call. The V and J ends lost 6 bases and 5 bases respectively, with 11 bases between them. Germline-derived CDR1 and CDR2 are SGHAT and FQNNGV. The CDR3 loop spans 12 amino acids. CDR3 nucleotides: TGTGCCAGCAGTAACTCCCCTAACGAGCAGTACTTC. This encodes CASSNSPNEQYF.

The J gene is TRBJ1-1, the V gene TRBV7-9, with unresolved D. CDR1 and CDR2 (germline): SEHNR, FQNEAQ (reference sequence). Trimming shortened V by 5 bases and J by 0 bases, and 7 bases separated the two germline ends. This CDR3 is 13 amino acids long. CDR3 sequence (DNA): TGTGCCAGCAGCCATTACATGAACACTGAAGCTTTCTTT. Translating gives CASSHYMNTEAFF.

The chain recombines TRBV7-9 with TRBJ2-3, with D perhaps TRBD2 (6 bases). V was cut by 3 bases and J by 2 bases, with 12 bases left in between. This CDR3 has 15 residues. Germline values: CDR1 SEHNR, CDR2 FQNEAQ (reference sequence). The CDR3 nucleotides are TGTGCCAGCAGCTTCAGTAGCGGCTACACAGATACGCAGTATTTT. Amino acids: CASSFSSGYTDTQYF.

Concerning this clone: Other DNA variants within this sample encode the same CDR3. The rearrangement joins TRBV6-2 or TRBV6-3 to TRBJ1-2, with TRBD1 as a possible D gene (6 bases). This CDR3 has 11 amino acids. Germline-derived CDR1 and CDR2 are MNHEY and SVGEGT. The V and J ends lost 6 bases and 8 bases respectively, with 10 bases between them. CDR3 region: CASSQGGGYTF. The CDR3 DNA follows: TGTGCCAGCAGCCAAGGGGGAGGCTACACCTTC.

V gene TRBV30 combines with J gene TRBJ1-1; TRBD1 aligns across 9 bases. The CDR3 consists of 14 residues. Germline V CDR1 and CDR2: GTSNPN, SVGIG (reference sequence). Trimming cost V 3 bases and J 11 bases; bases outside gene matches: 13. CDR3 DNA sequence: TGTGCCTGGAGGGACAGGGGTCGGGGAGTATTGGCTTTCTTT. It encodes CAWRDRGRGVLAFF.

Here the CDR3 reads CASSFRETSGGYTF. DNA of the CDR3: TGTGCCAGTAGTTTCCGAGAGACTTCGGGGGGCTACACCTTC. The V and J genes are TRBV19 and TRBJ1-2; D is unclear. V lost 5 bases, J lost 8 bases, and 18 bases lay in between. CDR1 and CDR2 (germline): LNHDA, SQIVND (reference sequence). This CDR3 is 14 amino acids long.

This clone was observed once. This chain links TRBV19 with TRBJ2-5, with TRBD1 as a possible D gene (5 bases). The CDR3 extends over 14 amino acids. The V end was cut by 5 bases, the J end by 6 bases, with 16 bases between. CDR1 LNHDA and CDR2 SQIVND come from the germline V gene (reference sequence). For the CDR3, the DNA is TGTGCCAGTAGTCCTAGAAGGGCGGACAAGACCCAGTACTTC. Encoded protein: CASSPRRADKTQYF. The whole variable domain, filled in from reference TRBV19 and TRBJ2-5, reads DGGITQSPKYLFRKEGQNVTLSCEQNLNHDAMYWYRQDPGQGLRLIYYSQIVNDFQKGDIAEGYSVSREKKESFPLTVTSAQKNPTAFYLCASSPRRADKTQYFGPGTRLLVL.

The V gene is TRBV3-1 (or the pseudogene TRBV3-2), the J gene TRBJ2-1, with TRBD1 identical over 10 bases. The V gene end was trimmed by 4 bases and the J gene end by 2 bases; junction bases not matched to a gene: 2. The CDR3 consists of 15 residues. Germline V CDR1 and CDR2: LGHDT, YNNKEL (reference sequence). The CDR3 spells CASSRGTGAYNEQFF. As DNA, the CDR3 is TGTGCCAGCAGCCGGGGGACAGGGGCCTACAATGAGCAGTTCTTC.

V gene TRBV11-3 combines with J gene TRBJ1-1; TRBD1 agrees at 7 bases. This CDR3 comprises 13 residues. CDR1 SGHNT and CDR2 YENEEA come from the germline V gene. After removal of 5 bases from V and 1 base from J, the junction contained 1 base not matched to a gene. For the CDR3, the DNA is TGTGCCAGCAGCAGGGGGCAGAACACTGAAGCTTTCTTT. Translating gives CASSRGQNTEAFF.

The chain combines TRBV20-1 with TRBJ1-1, with D unresolved. CDR3 length: 11 residues. V was shortened by 2 bases and J by 6 bases, with 7 bases between the two germline ends. Germline V gene sequence: CDR1 DFQATT, CDR2 SNEGSKA (reference sequence). CDR3 coding DNA: TGCAGTGCTAGACTAGACTCTGAAGCTTTCTTT. Translated: CSARLDSEAFF.

The chain couples TRBV5-6 to TRBJ2-3; the D is unclear. V gave up 1 base and J gave up 6 bases, with 15 bases separating them. Germline loops: CDR1 SGHDT, CDR2 YYEEEE. The CDR3 runs to 15 residues. The CDR3 DNA reads TGTGCCAGCAGCTTGAAGTTTTACGCGGCGGATACGCAGTATTTT. Its protein is CASSLKFYAADTQYF.

Many counts were recorded for this clone. V and J are TRBV7-6 and TRBJ2-1; D might be TRBD1 (6 bases). The germline CDR1 and CDR2 sequences are SGHVS and FNYEAQ. Trimming removed 1 base from V and 6 bases from J, with 16 bases in between. The CDR3 spans 16 residues. In DNA, the CDR3 is TGTGCCAGCAGCTTAGGAAGGCTAGTCAGGGGCAATGAGCAGTTCTTC. Encoded protein: CASSLGRLVRGNEQFF.

The rearrangement joins TRBV5-1 to TRBJ1-1; D is possibly TRBD1 (6 bases). CDR1 SGHRS and CDR2 YFSETQ come from the germline V gene. Trimming cost V 1 base and J 11 bases, with 15 bases left between them. The CDR3 is 13 residues long. The chain's CDR3 is CASSLITGYGAFF. The CDR3, as DNA: TGCGCCAGCAGCTTGATAACAGGGTACGGGGCTTTCTTT.

The genes are TRBV9 and TRBJ2-1; TRBD2 aligns across 14 bases. V trimming: 4 bases; J trimming: 0 bases; junction bases outside the gene matches: 9. In germline, CDR1 is SGDLS, CDR2 YYNGEE. The CDR3 extends over 19 amino acids. CDR3 DNA: TGTGCCAGCAGCCCGCCGACTAGCGGGGGGGGACTCTCCTACAATGAGCAGTTCTTC. This sequence encodes CASSPPTSGGGLSYNEQFF.

V usage is TRBV11-2 and J usage is TRBJ2-1; a weak D match, TRBD2 (7 bases). The CDR3 contains 17 residues. Germline values: CDR1 SGHAT, CDR2 FQNNGV. Trimming shortened V by 5 bases and J by 3 bases, and 20 bases separated the two germline ends. CDR3 nucleotide sequence: TGTGCCAGCAGCCTGACCCCGGGGGGCCTAATCTACAATGAGCAGTTCTTC. It encodes CASSLTPGGLIYNEQFF.

The chain is built from TRBV4-3 and TRBJ1-4, with D uncertain. Trimming pared 1 base from V and 0 bases from J, leaving 6 bases between. CDR3 length equals 15 residues. The V gene's germline CDR1 is LGHNA and CDR2 YSLEER. The CDR3 bases are TGCGCCAGCAGCCAAGCCGGTGCAACTAATGAAAAACTGTTTTTT. Translation gives CASSQAGATNEKLFF.

The V and J genes are TRBV30 and TRBJ1-2, with D possibly being TRBD1 (5 bases). This CDR3 contains 11 residues. In germline, CDR1 is GTSNPN, CDR2 SVGIG (reference sequence). Trimming shortened V by 4 bases and J by 5 bases, and 8 bases separated the two germline ends. CDR3: CAWTGGYGYTF. The CDR3 DNA sequence: TGTGCCTGGACTGGGGGGTATGGCTACACCTTC.

The V and J genes are TRBV18 and TRBJ1-2; no firm D call. V was cut by 3 bases and J by 4 bases, with 15 bases left in between. The CDR3 is 15 amino acids. From germline, CDR1 is KGHSH and CDR2 LQKENI. In nucleotides, the CDR3 is TGTGCCAGCTCACCCGAGACTCAGCCAGCCTATGGCTACACCTTC. Residues: CASSPETQPAYGYTF.

The V gene is TRBV2, the J gene TRBJ2-3; 11 bases map to TRBD2. There are 14 residues in the CDR3. Germline V gives CDR1 SNHLY, CDR2 FYNNEI. Trimming removed 9 bases from V and 6 bases from J; junction bases left unmatched: 8. The CDR3 nucleotides read TGTGCCAGGGGGACTAGCGGAAAGGTCGATACGCAGTATTTT. This codes for CARGTSGKVDTQYF.

There are a few counts of this clone. V usage is TRBV6-5 and J usage is TRBJ2-5; TRBD1 aligns across 11 bases. The CDR3 runs to 15 residues. V lost 5 bases to trimming and J lost 5 bases; unmatched junction nucleotides: 7. Looked up from germline, CDR1 is MNHEY and CDR2 is SVGAGI. This chain's CDR3 is CASSQGTGGVETQYF. Written as DNA, the CDR3 is TGTGCCAGCAGTCAGGGGACAGGGGGTGTGGAGACCCAGTACTTC.

The chain recombines TRBV7-2 with TRBJ1-5; D may be TRBD1 (5 bases). The germline V gene encodes CDR1 SGHTA and CDR2 FQGNSA. The CDR3 spans 15 residues. V lost 3 bases and J lost 1, with 10 bases in between. The chain's CDR3 is CASSFQGYSNQPQHF. The CDR3 nucleotides are TGTGCCAGCAGCTTCCAGGGATACAGCAATCAGCCCCAGCATTTT.

The gene calls are TRBV27 and TRBJ1-2; no reliable D call. The V end lost 2 bases, the J end lost 2 bases, and 9 bases lay between the germline ends. Germline CDR1 reads MNHEY; CDR2 reads SMNVEV (reference sequence). This CDR3 spans 14 amino acids. The CDR3 nucleotides are TGTGCCAGCAGTTTAATGGGCGCAAACTATGGCTACACCTTC. It yields the protein CASSLMGANYGYTF.

The CDR3 here is CASSLEGTPNQPQHF. For the CDR3, the DNA is TGTGCCAGCAGCTTAGAAGGGACACCGAATCAGCCCCAGCATTTT. The chain couples TRBV7-8 to TRBJ1-5, with D possibly being TRBD1 (6 bases). The length of the CDR3 is 15 residues. Germline CDR1 is SGHVS and CDR2 is FQNEAQ. V was clipped by 1 base and J by 4 bases, with 11 bases between them.

The chain carries TRBV27 and TRBJ2-7; tentative D call: TRBD1 (6 bases). The CDR3 sequence is 14 residues long. CDR1 and CDR2 from the germline V gene are MNHEY and SMNVEV (reference sequence). Trimming removed 4 bases at V and 5 bases at J, with 15 bases between. In DNA, the CDR3 is TGTGCCAGCAGTTCCAAGGGGGTTCTGAACGAGCAGTACTTC. It codes for CASSSKGVLNEQYF.

V and J are TRBV19 and TRBJ1-5; maybe TRBD1 (5 bases). V was trimmed by 5 bases and J by 0 bases, leaving 14 bases between them. This CDR3 spans 16 amino acids. Per the germline V gene, CDR1 is LNHDA and CDR2 is SQIVND (reference sequence). As DNA, the CDR3 is TGTGCCAGTAGTCTTCATCGGGGGGGTAGCAATCAGCCCCAGCATTTT. As protein: CASSLHRGGSNQPQHF. The full variable domain, rest sourced from reference TRBV19 and TRBJ1-5, is DGGITQSPKYLFRKEGQNVTLSCEQNLNHDAMYWYRQDPGQGLRLIYYSQIVNDFQKGDIAEGYSVSREKKESFPLTVTSAQKNPTAFYLCASSLHRGGSNQPQHFGDGTRLSIL.

The chain carries TRBV5-1 and TRBJ2-3; 8 positions match TRBD1. The J segment lost 3 bases and the V segment lost 0 bases, leaving 6 bases of the junction unmatched. The CDR3 contains 16 residues. Germline-derived CDR1 and CDR2 are SGHRS and YFSETQ. CDR3 DNA sequence: TGCGCCAGCAGCTTGGGGCAGGGGGCGCCGACAGATACGCAGTATTTT. Translated: CASSLGQGAPTDTQYF.

The chain has TRBV2 and TRBJ2-1; D gene ambiguous. The CDR3 consists of 13 residues. V lost 1 base and J lost 13, with 14 bases in between. From germline, CDR1 is SNHLY and CDR2 FYNNEI. CDR3 protein: CASSEEKTSVQFF. In DNA form, the CDR3 reads TGTGCCAGCAGTGAAGAGAAAACCTCAGTTCAGTTCTTC.

This clone was counted once. The chain couples TRBV6-5 to TRBJ2-7; TRBD1 might be the D (6 bases). The germline gives CDR1 MNHEY, CDR2 SVGAGI. V was pared by 8 bases and J by 2 bases, with 13 bases between. The CDR3 consists of 13 residues. In nucleotides, the CDR3 is TGTGCCAGCCAAGGGGGTTACGCCTACGAGCAGTACTTC. Amino acid sequence: CASQGGYAYEQYF.

The chain employs TRBV4-2 and TRBJ2-3; D unresolved. V shed 9 bases and J shed 2 bases, with 9 bases lying between them. CDR3 length: 12 amino acids. Germline V gives CDR1 LGHNA, CDR2 YNFKEQ. The CDR3 here is CASTSSTDTQYF. For the CDR3, the DNA is TGTGCCAGTACATCCTCCACAGATACGCAGTATTTT.